These 20 T cell receptor beta chains originate from one sample sequenced in a study of regulatory T cells in long-lasting Graves disease. TCR beta libraries were built with iRepertoire HTBI primers and Arm-PCR of CDR3 regions. TCRdb analysed the multiplex PCR reads with MiXCR anew, one entry per CDR3 protein. The table records a few hundred thousand distinct CDR3 sequences, about 15% of them present only once. Time point of the sample: newly diagnosed GD, antithyroid drugs for less than 3 months. Isolated PBMC RNA provided the starting material for the TCR library. This sample was shared with a second study, whose subject was T cells in Graves' hyperthyroidism and ophthalmopathy.

The sample consisted of peripheral blood mononuclear cells (PBMCs), taken at new diagnosis, from a patient treated with antithyroid drugs. The receptors here all came from a woman between 40 and 55 years old with Graves disease.

This clonotype appeared many times. The chain uses TRBV3-1 and TRBJ2-7, with a possible D match to TRBD2 (6 bases). V dropped 5 bases and J dropped 0 bases, with 14 bases sitting between them. CDR3 length: 15 residues. Germline V gene lookup returns CDR1 LGHDT and CDR2 YNNKEL (reference sequence). CDR3 DNA: TGTGCCAGCAGCGCGGGCCGGAGGGGCTCCTACGAGCAGTACTTC. It yields the protein CASSAGRRGSYEQYF.

As concerns this clonotype: The germline gene is not matched at one end of the junction; a read error may be the cause. The chain has TRBV6-2 or TRBV6-3 and TRBJ2-1; 9 bases line up with TRBD2. CDR3 length equals 13 residues. CDR1 MNHEY and CDR2 SVGEGT come from the germline V gene. The DNA for the CDR3 is TGTGCCAGCAGTTACTCGACGGGACTAGCCGAGCTCTTC. This codes for CASSYSTGLAELF.

This clonotype occurred many times. The V gene is TRBV10-1, the J gene TRBJ2-1, with 9 bases that match TRBD2. With 0 bases clipped from V and 2 bases from J, the junction kept 2 bases outside the gene matches. This CDR3 is built from 16 residues. Germline loops: CDR1 WNHNN, CDR2 SYGVQD (reference sequence). The CDR3 bases are TGCGCCAGCAGTGAGTCGTTAGCGGGAGCCTACAATGAGCAGTTCTTC. Amino acid sequence: CASSESLAGAYNEQFF.

In DNA, the CDR3 is TGTGCCAGCAGTGATGGGGGGAACGACCAGCCCCAGCATTTT. It translates to CASSDGGNDQPQHF. The rearrangement links TRBV6-1 to TRBJ1-5, with D possibly being TRBD1 (5 bases). Trimming took off 3 bases at V and 7 bases at J, with 13 bases between the two ends. Germline values: CDR1 MNHNS, CDR2 SASEGT. This CDR3 region has 14 residues.

This clonotype was picked up a small number of times. This chain links TRBV24-1 with TRBJ2-2; 7 bases fit TRBD1. V was pared by 3 bases and J by 6 bases, with 6 bases of the junction left unmatched. The CDR3 consists of 15 residues. The germline gives CDR1 KGHDR, CDR2 SFDVKD. The CDR3 sequence is CATSDTGTAAGELFF. CDR3 nucleotide sequence: TGTGCCACCAGTGATACCGGGACAGCCGCCGGGGAGCTGTTTTTT.

This clonotype was seen only a few times. The chain has TRBV7-9 and TRBJ2-7; D is unclear. Germline values: CDR1 SEHNR, CDR2 FQNEAQ (reference sequence). V was trimmed by 1 base and J by 3 bases, leaving 7 bases between them. This CDR3 comprises 13 residues. The chain's CDR3 is CASSLVWDYEQYF. CDR3 DNA: TGTGCCAGCAGCTTAGTTTGGGACTACGAGCAGTACTTC.

This clonotype was counted between two and nine times. V gene TRBV4-2 combines with J gene TRBJ2-7; the D gene is possibly TRBD2 (6 bases). V shed 1 base and J shed 5 bases, with 9 bases lying between them. The CDR3 covers 13 residues. The germline gives CDR1 LGHNA, CDR2 YNFKEQ. CDR3 nucleotide sequence: TGTGCCAGCAGCCAAGCCCTAGCGAACGAGCAGTACTTC. Residues: CASSQALANEQYF.

The V and J genes are TRBV4-3 and TRBJ1-2; no definite D call. The V and J ends lost 0 bases and 5 bases respectively, with 19 bases between them. CDR3 length equals 17 residues. CDR1 is LGHNA and CDR2 is YSLEER in the germline V gene. The CDR3 protein is CASSQEASVTRRYGYTF. In nucleotides, the CDR3 is TGCGCCAGCAGCCAAGAAGCCTCCGTGACCCGCCGATATGGCTACACCTTC.

In this sample, this clonotype turned up a few times. The rearrangement links TRBV20-1 to TRBJ2-2; the D gene could be TRBD1 or TRBD2 (7 bases each). Germline CDR1 reads DFQATT; CDR2 reads SNEGSKA (reference sequence). V lost 1 base and J lost 3, with 18 bases in between. The CDR3 extends over 17 amino acids. CDR3 amino acids: CSARGRGGAGYTGELFF. The CDR3 nucleotides read TGCAGTGCTAGAGGCAGGGGGGGGGCTGGATACACCGGGGAGCTGTTTTTT.

This clonotype was counted at least ten times. The chain combines TRBV28 with TRBJ1-4; D is unclear. CDR3 size: 13 residues. CDR1 and CDR2 from the germline V gene are MDHEN and SYDVKM. V shed 2 bases and J shed 8 bases, with 9 bases lying between them. In nucleotides, the CDR3 is TGTGCCAGCAGTTTAGGACGGGTAGAAAAACTGTTTTTT. This codes for CASSLGRVEKLFF.

The J gene is TRBJ2-2, the V gene TRBV5-4; 9 bases are shared with TRBD1. V lost 0 bases, J lost 4 bases, and 4 bases stayed unmatched. Per the germline V gene, CDR1 is SGHNT and CDR2 is YYREEE (reference sequence). The CDR3 covers 16 residues. The CDR3 is CASSLAGQGSTGELFF. CDR3 coding DNA: TGTGCCAGCAGCTTGGCGGGACAGGGTAGCACCGGGGAGCTGTTTTTT.

Only a few counts were recorded for this clonotype. The rearrangement uses TRBV5-4 and TRBJ2-1; 12 nucleotides agree with TRBD2. CDR3 length: 17 residues. Trimming at V came to 4 bases and at J to 0 bases, leaving 5 bases not matched to a gene. Germline loops: CDR1 SGHNT, CDR2 YYREEE (reference sequence). CDR3 DNA: TGTGCCAGCAGCGGAATACTAGCGGGGGGCTCCTACAATGAGCAGTTCTTC. Translation gives CASSGILAGGSYNEQFF.

There are many counts of this clonotype. This chain uses TRBV29-1 with TRBJ2-7; possibly TRBD1 for D (6 bases). V was shortened by 7 bases and J by 6 bases, with 16 bases between the two germline ends. Germline V gene sequence: CDR1 SQVTM, CDR2 ANQGSEA. This CDR3 spans 12 amino acids. This CDR3 reads CSAGATGGEQYF. The CDR3 DNA reads as TGCAGCGCCGGAGCGACAGGTGGCGAGCAGTACTTC.

This clonotype was observed many times. V and J are TRBV11-2 and TRBJ2-1; 8 bases are shared with TRBD2. This CDR3 comprises 16 residues. The V gene's germline CDR1 is SGHAT and CDR2 FQNNGV. Unmatched junction bases numbered 11, after V lost 4 bases and J lost 6 bases. The CDR3: CASSSPAGLGSNEQFF. CDR3 sequence (DNA): TGTGCCAGCAGCTCTCCGGCGGGACTAGGATCCAATGAGCAGTTCTTC. The variable domain in full, with the rest retrieved from reference TRBV11-2 and TRBJ2-1, is EAGVAQSPRYKIIEKRQSVAFWCNPISGHATLYWYQQILGQGPKLLIQFQNNGVVDDSQLPKDRFSAERLKGVDSTLKIQPAKLEDSAVYLCASSSPAGLGSNEQFFGPGTRLTVL.

This clonotype was counted at least ten times. Germline is not matched at one junction end, which may reflect a read error. The chain couples TRBV4-1 to TRBJ2-3, with D possibly matching TRBD1 (5 bases). This CDR3 is built from 11 residues. Germline V gene lookup returns CDR1 MGHRA and CDR2 YSYEKL. The chain's CDR3 is CASSQGDTQYF. The CDR3 coding sequence is TGTGCCAGCAGCCAGGGAGATACGCAGTATTTT.

This clonotype appeared many times. The rearrangement joins TRBV20-1 to TRBJ2-1, with a tentative D call TRBD1 (5 bases). This CDR3 is built from 14 residues. With 3 bases removed from V and 0 bases from J, the gap between germline ends came to 9 bases. Germline values: CDR1 DFQATT, CDR2 SNEGSKA (reference sequence). The chain's CDR3 is CSASGALSYNEQFF. As DNA, the CDR3 is TGCAGTGCTAGTGGGGCACTCTCCTACAATGAGCAGTTCTTC.

The chain recombines TRBV19 with TRBJ2-1, with D perhaps TRBD1 (5 bases). Per germline, CDR1 LNHDA and CDR2 SQIVND (reference sequence). The CDR3 spans 14 residues. V shed 0 bases and J shed 3 bases, with 6 bases lying between them. Written as DNA, the CDR3 is TGTGCCAGTAGTATAGAGCAGGGCTACAATGAGCAGTTCTTC. It translates to CASSIEQGYNEQFF.

The gene calls are TRBV18 and TRBJ1-1, with D maybe TRBD1 (6 bases). This CDR3 is 15 amino acids long. Between the trimmed V and J ends, which lost 2 bases and 7 bases, there was a span of 17 bases. The germline V gene has CDR1 KGHSH and CDR2 LQKENI. CDR3 region: CASSPVEQGGGEAFF. The CDR3, as DNA: TGTGCCAGCTCACCAGTTGAACAGGGAGGCGGTGAAGCTTTCTTT.

This clonotype was counted many times. The chain carries TRBV6-1 and TRBJ2-5; D might be TRBD1 (6 bases). This CDR3 contains 15 residues. The V end lost 7 bases, the J end lost 3 bases, and 18 bases lay between the germline ends. Germline V CDR1 and CDR2: MNHNS, SASEGT. The CDR3 spells CASTKRWDNKETQYF. The DNA of the CDR3 is TGTGCCAGCACCAAACGATGGGACAACAAAGAGACCCAGTACTTC.

This clonotype was detected ten times or more. The J gene is TRBJ2-2, the V gene TRBV12-3 or TRBV12-4; D may be TRBD1 (8 bases). The CDR3 has 15 amino acids. V lost 0 bases, J lost 7 bases, and 12 bases lay in between. CDR3 protein: CASSLATGGVGELFF. The CDR3 region has the DNA TGTGCCAGCAGTTTAGCAACAGGGGGGGTCGGGGAGCTGTTTTTT.